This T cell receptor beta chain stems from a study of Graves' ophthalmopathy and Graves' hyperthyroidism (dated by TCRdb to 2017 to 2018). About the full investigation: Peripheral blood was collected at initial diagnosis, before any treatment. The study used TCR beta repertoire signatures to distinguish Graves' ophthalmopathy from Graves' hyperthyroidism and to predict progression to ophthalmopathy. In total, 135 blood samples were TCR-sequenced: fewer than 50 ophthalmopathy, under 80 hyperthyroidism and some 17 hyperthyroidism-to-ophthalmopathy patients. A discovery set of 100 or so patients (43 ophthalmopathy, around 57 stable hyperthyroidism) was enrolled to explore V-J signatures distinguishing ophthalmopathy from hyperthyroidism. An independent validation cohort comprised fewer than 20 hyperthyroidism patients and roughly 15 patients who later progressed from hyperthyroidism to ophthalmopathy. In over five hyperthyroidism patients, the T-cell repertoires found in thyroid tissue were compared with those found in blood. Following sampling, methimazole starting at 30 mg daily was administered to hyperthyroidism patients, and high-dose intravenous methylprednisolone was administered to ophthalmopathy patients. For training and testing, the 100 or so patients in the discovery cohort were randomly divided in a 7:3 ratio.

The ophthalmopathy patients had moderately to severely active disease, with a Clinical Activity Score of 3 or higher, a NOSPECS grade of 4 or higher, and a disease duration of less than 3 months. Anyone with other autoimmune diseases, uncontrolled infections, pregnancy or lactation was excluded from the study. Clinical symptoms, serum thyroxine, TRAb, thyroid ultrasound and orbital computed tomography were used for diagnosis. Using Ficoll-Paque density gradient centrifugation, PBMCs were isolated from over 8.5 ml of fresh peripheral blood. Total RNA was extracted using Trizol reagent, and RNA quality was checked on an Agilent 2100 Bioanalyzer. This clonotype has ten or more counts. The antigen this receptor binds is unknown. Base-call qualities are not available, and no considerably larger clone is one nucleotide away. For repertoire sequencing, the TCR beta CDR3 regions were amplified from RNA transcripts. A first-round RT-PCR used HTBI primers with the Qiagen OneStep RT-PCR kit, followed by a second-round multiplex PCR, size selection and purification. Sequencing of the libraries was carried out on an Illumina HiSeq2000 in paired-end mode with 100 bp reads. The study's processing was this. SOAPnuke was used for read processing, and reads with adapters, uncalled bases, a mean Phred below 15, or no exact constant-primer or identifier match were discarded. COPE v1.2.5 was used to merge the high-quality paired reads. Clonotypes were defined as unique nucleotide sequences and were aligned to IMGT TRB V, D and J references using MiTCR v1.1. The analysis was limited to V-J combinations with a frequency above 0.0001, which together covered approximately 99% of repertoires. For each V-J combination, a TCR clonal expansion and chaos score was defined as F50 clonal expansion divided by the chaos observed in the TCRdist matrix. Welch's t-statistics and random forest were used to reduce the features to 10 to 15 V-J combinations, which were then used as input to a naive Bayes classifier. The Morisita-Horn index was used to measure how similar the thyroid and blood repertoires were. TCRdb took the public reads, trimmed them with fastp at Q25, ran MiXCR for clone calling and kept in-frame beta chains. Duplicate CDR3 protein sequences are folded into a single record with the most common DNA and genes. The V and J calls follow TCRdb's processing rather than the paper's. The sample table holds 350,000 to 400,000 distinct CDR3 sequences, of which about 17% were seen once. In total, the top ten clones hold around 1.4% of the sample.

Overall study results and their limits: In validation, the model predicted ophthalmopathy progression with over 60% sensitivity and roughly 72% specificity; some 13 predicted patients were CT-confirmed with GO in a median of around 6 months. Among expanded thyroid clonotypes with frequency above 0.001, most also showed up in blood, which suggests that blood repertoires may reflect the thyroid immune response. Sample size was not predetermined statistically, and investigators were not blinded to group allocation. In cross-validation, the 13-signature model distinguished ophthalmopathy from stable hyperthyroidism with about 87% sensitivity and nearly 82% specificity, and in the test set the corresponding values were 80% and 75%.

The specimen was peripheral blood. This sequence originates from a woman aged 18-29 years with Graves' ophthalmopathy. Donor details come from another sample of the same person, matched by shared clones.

The DNA sequence is given as TGTGCCAGCAGTGGGGAGGGAGGTTCACCCCTCCACTTT. It specifies CASSGEGGSPLHF. The chain is encoded by TRBV6-1 joined to TRBJ1-6; the D gene assignment is ambiguous. The CDR1 and CDR2 encoded by the germline V gene are MNHNS and SASEGT. V drops 4 bases and J drops 9 bases, leaving 10 bases in between. The CDR3 numbers 13 residues from cysteine through phenylalanine. Only CDR3 DNA is held: 39 bases, read in frame from base 1.